This TCR beta chain was recorded in a study of beta chain features in type 1 diabetes. Findings and caveats of the study: Whether HLA type affects TCRB rearrangement stayed undetermined in the present work. In all four CD4+ subsets, TCRB CDR3 length was significantly, moderately reduced in type 1 diabetes.

This clone was counted between two and nine times. The antigen is unknown. The ends lost 5 bases at V and 7 bases at J; junction bases unmatched: 10. Looked up from germline, CDR1 is SQVTM and CDR2 is ANQGSEA. The length of the CDR3 is 14 residues. Of the isolated RNA, all was reverse transcribed, and so the sequenced material was expressed TCRB transcripts. Generated by immunoSEQ multiplex PCR, the TCRdb table keeps only in-frame clones and is missing some. The sample yields 640,000 or so clones, around 15% seen once. The origin of this receptor is a man aged 18 to 35 with type 1 diabetes. The sample was naive CD4+ T cells from blood. The rearrangement joins TRBV29-1 to TRBJ2-1, with TRBD2 matching over 8 bases. The CDR3 sequence is CSVTRGGIINEQFF. The CDR3 bases are TGCAGCGTTACCCGGGGGGGCATCATAAATGAGCAGTTCTTC.